Below are 25 T cell receptor beta chains sequenced from a single sample in a study of cytomegalovirus exposure and HLA in healthy donors. The study ran its PCR with 60 Vbeta and 13 Jbeta primers. Sequencing used immunoSEQ multiplex PCR; TCRdb keeps in-frame clones, though not all of them. The table has roughly 100,000 clones, roughly two thirds seen once. The sequenced material came from PBMCs. These receptors were obtained from a female donor in good health and CMV-seronegative.

This clone was counted a few times. The gene calls are TRBV6-4 and TRBJ2-7, with 7 positions matching TRBD2. V dropped 10 bases and J dropped 4; count of bases not matched to a gene: 10. The CDR3 length is 13 residues. Germline V gene data show CDR1 as MRHNA and CDR2 as SNTAGT. CDR3 DNA sequence: TGTGCCACCCTGGGCGGGGGTTGGTACGAGCAGTACTTC. Its protein is CATLGGGWYEQYF.

The rearrangement joins TRBV19 to TRBJ2-7; tentative D call: TRBD2 (6 bases). CDR1 and CDR2 (germline): LNHDA, SQIVND (reference sequence). Trimming removed 5 bases at V and 1 base at J, with 9 bases between. The CDR3 runs to 13 residues. The CDR3 sequence is CASSRDSSYEQYF. The CDR3 DNA follows: TGTGCCAGTAGTCGGGACTCGTCCTACGAGCAGTACTTC.

The genes are TRBV10-1 and TRBJ2-1; possible D gene TRBD2, 6 bases. The CDR3 has 16 residues. Deletions cut 3 bases from V and 0 bases from J, with 12 bases between. Germline assignment: CDR1 WNHNN and CDR2 SYGVQD (reference sequence). CDR3 nucleotides: TGCGCCAGCAGTGAAGTAGCGGCTAGCTCCTACAATGAGCAGTTCTTC. Protein: CASSEVAASSYNEQFF.

This sequence joins TRBV11-2 and TRBJ2-7, with D perhaps matching TRBD1 (5 bases). CDR1 SGHAT and CDR2 FQNNGV come from the germline V gene. CDR3 length: 13 residues. The V and J ends lost 5 bases and 2 bases respectively, with 10 bases between them. CDR3 region: CASSTGHPYEQYF. The CDR3 DNA reads as TGTGCCAGCAGCACCGGACACCCCTACGAGCAGTACTTC.

The chain has TRBV10-2 and TRBJ2-7; possible D gene TRBD1, 5 bases. CDR3 length: 13 residues. V was cut by 5 bases and J by 7 bases, with 15 bases left in between. Germline assignment: CDR1 WSHSY and CDR2 SAAADI. The CDR3 nucleotides are TGCGCCAGCAGTACCACCAGGGTCAAAGAGCAGTACTTC. Its protein is CASSTTRVKEQYF.

The V call is TRBV6-5, the J call TRBJ2-7; 13 nucleotides line up with TRBD2. With V trimmed by 8 bases and J by 6 bases, 10 bases remained unmatched. CDR1 and CDR2 (germline): MNHEY, SVGAGI. The CDR3 runs 15 residues. This CDR3 reads CASGASGTSGTEQYF. The DNA of the CDR3 is TGTGCCAGCGGAGCGTCCGGGACTAGCGGGACCGAGCAGTACTTC.

The chain uses TRBV10-3 and TRBJ2-5, with TRBD2 matching over 7 bases. V was pared by 0 bases and J by 2 bases, with 3 bases of the junction left unmatched. The germline CDR1 and CDR2 sequences are ENHRY and SYGVKD. CDR3 length equals 15 residues. CDR3 in amino acids: CAISESGGVQETQYF. Written as DNA, the CDR3 is TGTGCCATCAGTGAGTCGGGAGGGGTGCAAGAGACCCAGTACTTC.

The chain links TRBV7-2 to TRBJ2-1, with 10 bases lining up with TRBD1. Germline lookup yields CDR1 SGHTA and CDR2 FQGNSA. Germline trimming cut 2 bases from V and 8 bases from J; bases unmatched to any gene: 9. This CDR3 is 16 amino acids long. This CDR3 is CASSLQTGGAGYEQFF. In nucleotides, the CDR3 is TGTGCCAGCAGCTTACAGACAGGGGGCGCAGGGTATGAGCAGTTCTTC.

Judged by abundance, this clone is medium-sized (0.01 to 0.1%). V gene TRBV6-5 combines with J gene TRBJ2-1; D ambiguous. Germline-derived CDR1 and CDR2 are MNHEY and SVGAGI. This CDR3 has 14 amino acids. The ends were cut back, 6 bases at V and 5 bases at J, with 14 bases in the middle. DNA of the CDR3: TGTGCCAGCAGGGTGAACATCAGGAACAATGAGCAGTTCTTC. It is translated as CASRVNIRNNEQFF.

The chain joins TRBV27 to TRBJ2-7, with a weak D call TRBD1 (6 bases). V was clipped by 3 bases and J by 3 bases, with 9 bases between them. The germline CDR1 and CDR2 sequences are MNHEY and SMNVEV (reference sequence). The CDR3 totals 13 residues. The CDR3 DNA reads TGTGCCAGCAGTTTCAGGGGTGGCTACGAGCAGTACTTC. Protein sequence: CASSFRGGYEQYF.

The rearrangement joins TRBV7-2 to TRBJ2-7; possible D gene TRBD2, 5 bases. There are 14 residues in the CDR3. V was trimmed by 1 base and J by 1 base, leaving 8 bases between them. Germline CDR1 reads SGHTA; CDR2 reads FQGNSA. The CDR3 region is CASSLGRQSYEQYF. CDR3 in DNA: TGTGCCAGCAGCTTAGGGAGGCAGTCCTACGAGCAGTACTTC.

The rearrangement joins TRBV11-3 to TRBJ1-4; tentatively, D is TRBD1 (6 bases). The CDR3 runs to 15 residues. Per the germline V gene, CDR1 is SGHNT and CDR2 is YENEEA. V was pared by 2 bases and J by 5 bases, with 12 bases between. The CDR3 bases are TGTGCCAGCAGCTTATTACAGGGTCTGAATGAAAAACTGTTTTTT. This encodes CASSLLQGLNEKLFF.

This chain uses TRBV7-9 with TRBJ2-1; 9 nucleotides align to TRBD1. The V gene's germline CDR1 is SEHNR and CDR2 FQNEAQ (reference sequence). This CDR3 spans 14 amino acids. Trimming cost V 11 bases and J 6 bases; bases outside gene matches: 11. This chain's CDR3 is CAALRTGVGNEQFF. The CDR3 nucleotides are TGTGCCGCCCTCCGGACAGGGGTCGGCAATGAGCAGTTCTTC.

The chain uses TRBV4-1 and TRBJ2-2; tentative D call: TRBD2 (6 bases). V lost 4 bases to trimming and J lost 4 bases, with 13 bases between them. This CDR3 contains 15 residues. The germline gives CDR1 MGHRA, CDR2 YSYEKL. The CDR3 loop is CASSPRLVSTGELFF. The CDR3 DNA is TGCGCCAGCAGCCCAAGACTAGTATCCACCGGGGAGCTGTTTTTT.

The chain combines TRBV11-2 with TRBJ1-4, with no clear D. Germline lookup yields CDR1 SGHAT and CDR2 FQNNGV. V gave up 0 bases and J gave up 11 bases, with 7 bases separating them. The CDR3 length is 12 residues. The CDR3 nucleotides read TGTGCCAGCAGCTTAGATATGGGCAAACTGTTTTTT. Protein product: CASSLDMGKLFF.

This chain uses TRBV7-3 with TRBJ2-1, with TRBD2 identical over 10 bases. Unmatched junction bases numbered 5, after V lost 0 bases and J lost 9 bases. This CDR3 has 15 residues. CDR1 SGHTA and CDR2 FQGTGA come from the germline V gene. In DNA, the CDR3 is TGTGCCAGCAGCTTAACTCTAGCGGGAGCGGCTGAGCAGTTCTTC. Amino acids: CASSLTLAGAAEQFF.

This clone was seen just once. V gene TRBV6-5 combines with J gene TRBJ2-3; the match to TRBD1 covers 8 bases. Germline CDR1 is MNHEY and CDR2 is SVGAGI. The CDR3 contains 16 residues. V trimming: 0 bases; J trimming: 0 bases; junction bases outside the gene matches: 2. This CDR3 reads CASSYSDRGSTDTQYF. The CDR3 DNA follows: TGTGCCAGCAGTTACTCCGACAGGGGAAGCACAGATACGCAGTATTTT.

The V and J genes are TRBV18 and TRBJ2-3; 10 bases map to TRBD2. This CDR3 comprises 16 residues. V was clipped by 0 bases and J by 4 bases; unmatched bases: 4. Germline lookup yields CDR1 KGHSH and CDR2 LQKENI. The CDR3 here is CASSPPLAGAADTQYF. CDR3 nucleotide sequence: TGTGCCAGCTCACCACCGCTAGCGGGAGCAGCAGATACGCAGTATTTT.

V gene TRBV9 combines with J gene TRBJ1-3; weak D call: TRBD1 (6 bases). The CDR3 contains 16 residues. CDR1 and CDR2 from the germline V gene are SGDLS and YYNGEE. The ends were cut back, 2 bases at V and 0 bases at J, with 12 bases in the middle. The CDR3 is CASSVGRQDSGNTIYF. For the CDR3, the DNA is TGTGCCAGCAGCGTGGGGCGACAGGACTCTGGAAACACCATATATTTT.

The chain is built from TRBV11-2 and TRBJ2-1; 8 nucleotides line up with TRBD1. J gave up 9 bases and V 5 bases, and 9 bases lay outside the gene matches. The CDR3 sequence is 14 residues long. CDR1 is SGHAT, CDR2 FQNNGV, per germline. The chain's CDR3 is CASSHRQGYFEQFF. For the CDR3, the DNA is TGTGCCAGCAGCCACCGACAGGGGTATTTTGAGCAGTTCTTC. Based on the CDR3 plus reference TRBV11-2 and TRBJ2-1, the full variable domain is EAGVAQSPRYKIIEKRQSVAFWCNPISGHATLYWYQQILGQGPKLLIQFQNNGVVDDSQLPKDRFSAERLKGVDSTLKIQPAKLEDSAVYLCASSHRQGYFEQFFGPGTRLTVL.

V gene TRBV9 combines with J gene TRBJ2-7; 8 nucleotides align to TRBD2. The CDR3 contains 16 residues. Unmatched junction bases numbered 7, after V lost 1 base and J lost 1 base. Germline V CDR1 and CDR2: SGDLS, YYNGEE. The CDR3 region has the DNA TGTGCCAGCAGCGTAATGGGGACTAGTTCGTCCTACGAGCAGTACTTC. Translated, it gives CASSVMGTSSSYEQYF.

J is TRBJ2-2 and V is TRBV6-1; D gene unclear. The CDR3 is 15 residues long. Trimming cost V 0 bases and J 7 bases, with 12 bases left between them. Germline assignment: CDR1 MNHNS and CDR2 SASEGT. The CDR3 nucleotides are TGTGCCAGCAGTGAAGCGTACCGAGCGCTCGGGGAGCTGTTTTTT. It is translated as CASSEAYRALGELFF.

The rearrangement links TRBV9 to TRBJ1-4, with a weak D call TRBD1 (5 bases). The V end was cut by 0 bases, the J end by 1 base, with 10 bases between. Germline assignment: CDR1 SGDLS and CDR2 YYNGEE. The CDR3 covers 16 residues. CDR3 sequence (DNA): TGTGCCAGCAGCGTAGCCGCTGACAGAACTAATGAAAAACTGTTTTTT. Translated, it gives CASSVAADRTNEKLFF.

This sequence joins TRBV27 and TRBJ1-1, with D tentatively TRBD1 (6 bases). The CDR3 has 15 residues. CDR1 is MNHEY and CDR2 is SMNVEV in the germline V gene (reference sequence). Deletions cut 5 bases from V and 2 bases from J, with 15 bases between. This CDR3 is CASSALGAPNTEAFF. DNA for the CDR3: TGTGCCAGCAGTGCTTTGGGGGCCCCAAACACTGAAGCTTTCTTT.

This chain joins TRBV10-3 and TRBJ2-1, with TRBD2 as a possible D gene (8 bases). Germline V lookup: CDR1 ENHRY, CDR2 SYGVKD. The CDR3 sequence is 14 residues long. V was pared by 6 bases and J by 8 bases, with 17 bases between. The CDR3: CAISPGLGTDEQFF. The CDR3 coding sequence is TGTGCCATCAGCCCGGGACTAGGGACAGATGAGCAGTTCTTC.